A selection of T cell receptor beta chains follows, all from one sample in a study of T cell responses to AZD1222 COVID-19 vaccine. Data came from immunoSEQ multiplex PCR; TCRdb stores just in-frame clones and leaves some out. The sample has 150,000 or so clones; more than 85% are singletons. The sequencing here drew on peripheral blood, taken on day 0 of AZD1222 vaccination. The receptors were sampled from an adult in good health. Both conserved end residues are part of each CDR3. Fields, in order: V gene, D gene, clone size, J gene, CDR3 DNA, CDR3 protein. A D gene is named only where the DNA matches it firmly. The size entry is marked missing in some rows and otherwise reads once, few, many or a size class.

>TRBV19|TRBD2|-|TRBJ2-5
TGTGCCAGTAGTGGAAGCTCGGGACTAGCGGGAGACGAGGGGCCACAAGAGACCCAGTACTTC
CASSGSSGLAGDEGPQETQYF
>TRBV7-2|-|once|TRBJ2-1
TGTGCCAGCAGGTCAGGGGTGCTAAGGGAGCAGTTCTTC
CASRSGVLREQFF
>TRBV7-2|-|-|TRBJ1-5
TGTGCCAGCAGCTTAGCCGCCGGGCCCCAGCATTTT
CASSLAAGPQHF
>TRBV7-6|-|-|TRBJ2-3
TGTGCCAGCAGCTTAGGTAGCAGATACACAGATACGCAGTATTTT
CASSLGSRYTDTQYF
>TRBV9|-|-|TRBJ2-2
TGTGCCAGCAGCGTATTAGTGACCGGGGAGCTGTTTTTT
CASSVLVTGELFF
>TRBV24-1|-|-|TRBJ1-2
TGTGCCACCAGTGATTTGGTACAGAGGAACTATGGCTACACCTTC
CATSDLVQRNYGYTF
>TRBV24-1|-|-|TRBJ2-5
TGTGCCACCAGTCGCGCGGGGGCAGGGGGCGTGGGAGAGACCCAGTACTTC
CATSRAGAGGVGETQYF
>TRBV11-3|-|-|TRBJ2-1
TGTGCCAGCAGCTTTCCTTGGGTTCGGGGAAGAAACAATGAGCAGTTCTTC
CASSFPWVRGRNNEQFF
>TRBV6-5|TRBD1|-|TRBJ2-3
TGTGCCAGCAGTTACGGGACAGGGTGGTTAGATACGCAGTATTTT
CASSYGTGWLDTQYF
>TRBV28|TRBD1|-|TRBJ2-3
TGTGCCAGCAGTCCGACAGGGGAGGCCACAGATACGCAGTATTTT
CASSPTGEATDTQYF
>TRBV7-6|-|-|TRBJ2-1
TGTGCCAGCAGCGAATTGGACCCCTCTCACTTCAATGAGCAGTTCTTC
CASSELDPSHFNEQFF
>TRBV2|-|-|TRBJ2-6
TGTGCCAGCAGCCGCACAGGGAGCAGCTCTGGGGCCAACGTCCTGACTTTC
CASSRTGSSSGANVLTF
>TRBV12-5|TRBD1|-|TRBJ1-4
TGTGCTAGTAGTGCAGGGGGAGCTAATGAAAAACTGTTTTTT
CASSAGGANEKLFF
>TRBV2|-|-|TRBJ1-3
TGTGCCAGCAGTTCGCAGGGGAGAAGCTCTGGAAACACCATATATTTT
CASSSQGRSSGNTIYF
>TRBV19|-|-|TRBJ1-2
TGTGCCAGTAGCTTAGGAGAGGGAGTCGACTATGGCTACACCTTC
CASSLGEGVDYGYTF
>TRBV29-1|-|-|TRBJ1-5
TGCAGTTGGGACGGGGGAGACAATCAGCCCCAGCATTTT
CSWDGGDNQPQHF
>TRBV6-6|-|-|TRBJ1-5
TGTGCCAGCATCGACAGCCGAGGGCAGCCCCAGCATTTT
CASIDSRGQPQHF
>TRBV12-3/TRBV12-4|-|once|TRBJ1-5
TGTGCCAGCAGTTTAGGAATCAATCAGCCCCAGCATTTT
CASSLGINQPQHF
>TRBV28|-|-|TRBJ1-5
TGTGCCAGCAGTCCCGATTGGATCCAGCCCCAGCATTTT
CASSPDWIQPQHF
>TRBV28|-|-|TRBJ1-1
TGTGCCAGCAGTTTCGGGAACACTGAAGCTTTCTTT
CASSFGNTEAFF
>TRBV5-1|-|-|TRBJ2-3
TGCGCCAGCAGCTCGGTAATAGGCACAGATACGCAGTATTTT
CASSSVIGTDTQYF
>TRBV18|TRBD2|-|TRBJ2-1
TGTGCCAGCTCACTCAGGAGGGTTAGCGGGGTCAATGAGCAGTTCTTC
CASSLRRVSGVNEQFF
>TRBV28|-|-|TRBJ2-7
TGTGCCAGCAGTGGGTGGTACGAGCAGTACTTC
CASSGWYEQYF
>TRBV13|TRBD2|-|TRBJ2-7
TGTGCCAGCAGCTCCCTACTAGCGGGGGCCGGGGAGCAGTACTTC
CASSSLLAGAGEQYF
>TRBV5-4|-|once|TRBJ2-2
TGTGCCCAAGCAGGGGGAGGGCCGAACGGGGAGCTGTTTTTT
CAQAGGGPNGELFF
>TRBV6-2/TRBV6-3|-|-|TRBJ1-5
TGTGCCAGCAGCTCCTGGGACGGAATTAATCAGCCCCAGCATTTT
CASSSWDGINQPQHF
>TRBV12-5|-|-|TRBJ1-2
TGTGCTAGTGCCACGGACGGTTATGGCTACACCTTC
CASATDGYGYTF
>TRBV19|TRBD2|-|TRBJ2-1
TGTGCCAGTAGTAAACGGACAGGGGCTAGCGGGAGGTTCGTCGATGAGCAGTTCTTC
CASSKRTGASGRFVDEQFF
>TRBV29-1|-|-|TRBJ2-7
TGCAGCGTTGAAAAGACAGGAACCTACGAGCAGTACTTC
CSVEKTGTYEQYF
>TRBV5-5|TRBD1|-|TRBJ1-5
TGTGCCAGCAGTCAGGGACAGCTTAGCAATCAGCCCCAGCATTTT
CASSQGQLSNQPQHF
>TRBV5-4|-|-|TRBJ2-7
TGTGCCAGCAGCTTGGCCGGGGCCAGACAAGGCGAGCAGTACTTC
CASSLAGARQGEQYF
>TRBV9|-|-|TRBJ1-5
TGTGCCAGCAGCGGCACCGGGCTTAGCAATCAGCCCCAGCATTTT
CASSGTGLSNQPQHF
>TRBV27|-|-|TRBJ2-1
TGTGCCAGCAGTTTAAAGCTCGGACGCGATGAGCAGTTCTTC
CASSLKLGRDEQFF
>TRBV5-4|-|-|TRBJ1-3
TGTGCCAGCAGCTCACTAGACTCTGGAAACACCATATATTTT
CASSSLDSGNTIYF
>TRBV20-1|-|few|TRBJ1-2
TGCAGTGCTAGTCAATCTTCAATCGGGGGCTACACCTTC
CSASQSSIGGYTF
>TRBV12-5|-|-|TRBJ2-1
TGTGCTAGTGTAGGCAGGGCACCCTACAATGAGCAGTTCTTC
CASVGRAPYNEQFF
>TRBV2|-|-|TRBJ1-2
TGTGCCAGCAGTGCTAACTATGGCTACACCTTC
CASSANYGYTF
>TRBV30|-|-|TRBJ2-3
TGTGCCTGGAGCCCCAGTGGGGGCCTAACGCAGTATTTT
CAWSPSGGLTQYF
>TRBV2|TRBD2|-|TRBJ2-2
TGTGCCAGACGATCTGAGACTAGCGGGAGGACCGGGGAGCTGTTTTTT
CARRSETSGRTGELFF
>TRBV7-9|-|-|TRBJ2-2
TGTGCCAGCAGCCGGCGGGACACCACCGGGGAGCTGTTTTTT
CASSRRDTTGELFF
>TRBV27|TRBD1|-|TRBJ1-5
TGTGCCAGCAGTTTATTAGGACAGGGGGAACCCCAGCATTTT
CASSLLGQGEPQHF
>TRBV10-3|TRBD1|-|TRBJ2-2
TGTGCCATCAGAGGCGTCGGGACAGAGGGCACCGGGGAGCTGTTTTTT
CAIRGVGTEGTGELFF